A selection of T cell receptor beta chains follows, all from one sample in a study of blood T cells in healthy people across ages. One entry per CDR3 protein, called by TCRdb with MiXCR from the 5' RACE reads. The sample lists around 1.5 million distinct CDR3 sequences, roughly 32% occurring once. The sequenced sample was blood. Source of these receptors: a woman in her thirties in good health. Each CDR3 is given with its conserved first and last residue. Fields, in order: D gene, V gene, J gene, clone size, CDR3 DNA, CDR3 protein. A D gene is named only where the DNA matches it firmly. Clone size is shown for a subset of rows, as once, few, many or a class of expanded clone.

TRBD2	TRBV6-2/TRBV6-3	TRBJ2-1	few	TGTGCCAGCAACTTTCGGACTAGCGGGGGTCAGGATGAGCAGTTCTTC	CASNFRTSGGQDEQFF
TRBD2	TRBV5-1	TRBJ2-1	-	TGCGCCAGCAGCCCACGACTAGCCAACAATGAGCAGTTCTTC	CASSPRLANNEQFF
-	TRBV7-9	TRBJ2-7	-	TGTGTCAGCAGCTTAGGGGCTAGCGTCTACTACGAGCAGTACTTC	CVSSLGASVYYEQYF
-	TRBV29-1	TRBJ2-3	many	TGCAGCGCTGCCTATGGGTGGACAGATACGCAGTATTTT	CSAAYGWTDTQYF
-	TRBV5-5	TRBJ1-4	-	TGTGCCAGCAGCTTGCGGGGGACCGAAAAACTGTTTTTT	CASSLRGTEKLFF
TRBD1	TRBV7-3	TRBJ2-7	few	TGTGCCAGCAGCGGCGGGACAGGGGAGAGAGAGCAGTACTTC	CASSGGTGEREQYF
-	TRBV20-1	TRBJ2-7	few	TGCAGTGCTAGGGAGGCGGGCGGTTCCTACGAGCAGTACTTC	CSAREAGGSYEQYF
TRBD2	TRBV4-2	TRBJ2-7	-	TGTGCCAGCAGCCGACCCGGACTAGCGGGAGATTACGAGCAGTACTTC	CASSRPGLAGDYEQYF
-	TRBV10-3	TRBJ1-1	-	TGTGCCATCAGTGACCCGGGCTGGGAAACTGAAGCTTTCTTT	CAISDPGWETEAFF
TRBD1	TRBV25-1	TRBJ1-4	-	TGTGCCAGCATTCACAGGGGAACTAGGGAAAAACTGTTTTTT	CASIHRGTREKLFF
TRBD2	TRBV9	TRBJ2-1	-	TGTGCCAGCAGCCCCCACGCTAGCGGGTACAATGAGCAGTTCTTC	CASSPHASGYNEQFF
TRBD1	TRBV25-1	TRBJ2-5	-	TGTGCCAGCAGTGACCGGGACAGGGGGAAGGAGACCCAGTACTTC	CASSDRDRGKETQYF
-	TRBV5-1	TRBJ2-7	-	TGCGCCAGCAGCCCGGACTACTCGTATCCCTACGAGCAGTACTTC	CASSPDYSYPYEQYF
-	TRBV10-3	TRBJ2-2	-	TGTGCCATCAGCAAAACCGGGACTTCGAACACCGGGGAGCTGTTTTTT	CAISKTGTSNTGELFF
-	TRBV7-9	TRBJ1-2	-	TGTGCCAGCGGGGACCCTAACTATGGCTACACCTTC	CASGDPNYGYTF
TRBD1	TRBV28	TRBJ2-6	many	TGTGCCAGCAGTACACAGGGGTCTGGGGCCAACGTCCTGACTTTC	CASSTQGSGANVLTF
TRBD1	TRBV20-1	TRBJ2-5	many	TGCAGTGCTACTGACAGGGCTGAGACCCAGTACTTC	CSATDRAETQYF
-	TRBV5-5	TRBJ1-5	few	TGTGCCAGCAGCTTGGGGCAGGGGATGCAGCCCCAGCATTTT	CASSLGQGMQPQHF
-	TRBV7-2	TRBJ2-7	-	TGTGCCAGCAGCTTTGACGGAACCGACTACGAGCAGTACTTC	CASSFDGTDYEQYF
-	TRBV9	TRBJ2-3	few	TGTGCCAGCAGCGTCCGAGGGGCCCTCCCCCCGGATACGCAGTATTTT	CASSVRGALPPDTQYF
-	TRBV5-1	TRBJ1-5	-	TGCGCCAGCAGCTCGGGGGACCCCTACAATCAGCCCCAGCATTTT	CASSSGDPYNQPQHF
-	TRBV7-9	TRBJ2-7	-	TGTGCCAGCAGCTCAGACCATTACGAGCAGTACTTC	CASSSDHYEQYF
-	TRBV30	TRBJ2-7	-	TGTGCCTGGAGTCCGATAGGACTGTCCTTCCCCTGGTACTTC	CAWSPIGLSFPWYF
-	TRBV4-1	TRBJ1-5	few	TGCGCCAGCAGCCAGATAAGCCGGGGGAATCAGCCCCAGCATTTT	CASSQISRGNQPQHF
-	TRBV20-1	TRBJ2-7	many	TGCAGTGCTAGAGATCTCTTGGGGCAGAGCTACGAGCAGTACTTC	CSARDLLGQSYEQYF